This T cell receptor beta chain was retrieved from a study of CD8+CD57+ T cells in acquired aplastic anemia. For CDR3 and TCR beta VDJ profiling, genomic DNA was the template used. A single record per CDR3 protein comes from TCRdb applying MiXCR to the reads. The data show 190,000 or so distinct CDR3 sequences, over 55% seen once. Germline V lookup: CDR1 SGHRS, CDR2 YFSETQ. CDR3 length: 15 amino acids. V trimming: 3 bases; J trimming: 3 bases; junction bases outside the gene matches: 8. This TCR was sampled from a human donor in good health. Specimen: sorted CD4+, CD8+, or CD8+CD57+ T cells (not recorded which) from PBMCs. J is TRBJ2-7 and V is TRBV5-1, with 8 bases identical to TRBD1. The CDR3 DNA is TGCGCCAGCAGCTCGCATGCAGGGGGCATCTACGAGCAGTACTTC. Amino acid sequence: CASSSHAGGIYEQYF.